A selection of T cell receptor beta chains follows, all from one sample in a study of shared clonotypes between healthy human individuals. Clones were sequenced by immunoSEQ multiplex PCR, and TCRdb holds only the in-frame ones, with some missing. The sample shows 850,000 to 1,100,000 clones, about 80% of them seen only once. The sequencing input was memory CD4+ T cells from PBMCs. The receptors were gathered from a man aged 18 to 30 in good health. Some clones in this sample may be carry-over from other donors' samples. Both conserved end residues are part of each CDR3. The D gene is left open where the match is weak. Part of the rows lack a size; the others show once, few, many or a class for expanded clones.

.	TRBD2	TRBJ2-7	TRBV6-6	TGTGCCAGCCGGGTCAGGGAGGGAAACGAGCAGTACTTC	CASRVREGNEQYF
.	.	TRBJ1-1	TRBV19	TGTGCCAGTAGTAGAGAGACGAAGGATGAAGCTTTCTTT	CASSRETKDEAFF
.	TRBD2	TRBJ2-1	TRBV29-1	TGCAGCGTTGCTAGCGGGAGGGTAGGTGAGCAGTTCTTC	CSVASGRVGEQFF
.	.	TRBJ1-2	TRBV10-3	TGTGCCATCAGTGAAGCCGGGGACCTCTATGGCTACACCTTC	CAISEAGDLYGYTF
.	.	TRBJ1-1	TRBV10-3	TGTGCCATGAGGCGGGACACTGAAGCTTTCTTT	CAMRRDTEAFF
.	.	TRBJ1-2	TRBV6-1	TGTGCCAGCAGTGAAGTGCCCCCTAAAAGGACAGAATCTGGCTACACCTTC	CASSEVPPKRTESGYTF
.	.	TRBJ2-3	TRBV7-2	TGTGCCAGCAGCTTGCGACCCGGCACAGATACGCAGTATTTT	CASSLRPGTDTQYF
few	.	TRBJ1-1	TRBV5-1	TGCGCCAGCAGCTTGGGTGGGAACACTGAAGCTTTCTTT	CASSLGGNTEAFF
once	TRBD1	TRBJ1-2	TRBV6-6	TGTGCCAGCAGCCAGGGACAGCTCTATGGCTACACCTTC	CASSQGQLYGYTF
.	TRBD2	TRBJ2-1	TRBV7-2	TGTGCCAGCAGCCGGACTAGCGGGAGGGGAAATGAGCAGTTCTTC	CASSRTSGRGNEQFF
.	TRBD1	TRBJ1-2	TRBV2	TGTGCCAGCAGCGCGGGACAGGGAAGCGGCTACACCTTC	CASSAGQGSGYTF
.	TRBD1	TRBJ1-2	TRBV28	TGTGCCAGCAGTCCTCATCCCAGGACAGGGGGGATAACTAACTATGGCTACACCTTC	CASSPHPRTGGITNYGYTF
.	.	TRBJ1-5	TRBV28	TGTACCAGCAGTTTAGCAGGGGCCGGCAATCAGCCCCAGCATTTT	CTSSLAGAGNQPQHF
.	.	TRBJ2-2	TRBV30	TGTGCCTGGAGTGTACTAGGGGCCGGGGAGCTGTTTTTT	CAWSVLGAGELFF
.	TRBD1	TRBJ1-2	TRBV12-5	TGTGCTAGTGGTTTGGGGACAGGGGATGGCTACACCTTC	CASGLGTGDGYTF
.	.	TRBJ1-5	TRBV15	TGTGCCACCAGCCCGGACCTTGAAAATCAGCCCCAGCATTTT	CATSPDLENQPQHF
.	TRBD2	TRBJ2-7	TRBV9	TGTGCCAGCAGCGTAGGTAGCGGGAGGGCTGACTACGAGCAGTACTTC	CASSVGSGRADYEQYF
.	TRBD2	TRBJ2-3	TRBV28	TGTGCCAGCAGTTTACTTGGGGAGGGCCCGGGAGATACGCAGTATTTT	CASSLLGEGPGDTQYF
few	TRBD1	TRBJ1-1	TRBV5-1	TGCGCCAGCAGCGAAGAGACAGGGGGCGTCAGAGAAGCTTTCTTT	CASSEETGGVREAFF
.	TRBD2	TRBJ2-1	TRBV28	TGTGCCAGCGGACCTGGGACTAGCGGGAGTCGGGAGCAGTTCTTC	CASGPGTSGSREQFF
.	.	TRBJ2-5	TRBV29-1	TGCAGCGTTCAATTTTCAGGACCAGGCCAGGGAGAGACCCAGTACTTC	CSVQFSGPGQGETQYF
.	.	TRBJ2-7	TRBV29-1	TGCAGCGTTTTTGGGGGCTACGAGCAGTACTTC	CSVFGGYEQYF
.	.	TRBJ1-2	TRBV6-1	TGTGCCAGCAGTGGAGAACAGGGCCATGGCTACACCTTC	CASSGEQGHGYTF
.	.	TRBJ1-4	TRBV6-1	TGTGCCAGTACCACGAGGGGGTGGGGTGAAAAACTGTTTTTT	CASTTRGWGEKLFF
.	TRBD1	TRBJ2-7	TRBV10-3	TGTGCCATCAGTGAGCAGACAGGGTTTGACGAGCAGTACTTC	CAISEQTGFDEQYF
once	TRBD2	TRBJ2-5	TRBV5-1	TGCGCCAGCAGCCCCGGACTAGCGCGACAAGAGACCCAGTACTTC	CASSPGLARQETQYF
.	TRBD2	TRBJ2-5	TRBV2	TGTGCCAGCAGTGTGCGGGAGGTCCAAGAGACCCAGTACTTC	CASSVREVQETQYF
once	TRBD2	TRBJ2-7	TRBV11-2	TGTGCCAGCAGCTCAGTGGCGGGAGAACAGTACTTC	CASSSVAGEQYF
few	TRBD2	TRBJ2-1	TRBV6-1	TGTGCCAGCAGTCCGGGACTAGCGAACAATGAGCAGTTCTTC	CASSPGLANNEQFF
.	TRBD1	TRBJ1-1	TRBV5-1	TGCGCCAGCAGCCCCGGGGGACAGGGGGATGAAGCTTTCTTT	CASSPGGQGDEAFF
.	.	TRBJ2-3	TRBV7-9	TGTGCCAGCAGCTCCTGGGGTTTGGGGGGAGATACGCAGTATTTT	CASSSWGLGGDTQYF
.	.	TRBJ2-5	TRBV14	TGTGCCAGCAGCCAAGATGGTAGAGAGACCCAGTACTTC	CASSQDGRETQYF
.	TRBD2	TRBJ2-7	TRBV6-5	TGTGCCAGCAGTCTAGGGAGGGCATTTGCCTACGAGCAGTACTTC	CASSLGRAFAYEQYF
.	TRBD1	TRBJ2-1	TRBV27	TGTGCCAGCCCCGACAGGGAAAAGTTCTTC	CASPDREKFF
.	.	TRBJ1-1	TRBV16	TGTGCCAGCAGCCAATGGCCGAGGCTGAACACTGAAGCTTTCTTT	CASSQWPRLNTEAFF
.	TRBD1	TRBJ1-1	TRBV28	TGTGCCAGCAGTTTATATGATGGGGGACAGGGTGCTTTCTTT	CASSLYDGGQGAFF
.	TRBD1	TRBJ2-7	TRBV4-3	TGCGCCAGCAGCCTCGAACCCGGGACAGGGAGCGAGCAGTACTTC	CASSLEPGTGSEQYF
.	TRBD1	TRBJ1-1	TRBV30	TGTGCCTGGAGCCCCACAGGGGGGAAAGCTTTCTTT	CAWSPTGGKAFF
.	.	TRBJ2-3	TRBV30	TGTGCCTGGAGTGCGGGAGTCACAGATACGCAGTATTTT	CAWSAGVTDTQYF
.	.	TRBJ1-2	TRBV2	TGTGCCAGCAGTGTCGTGGTCGGCGGCTACACCTTC	CASSVVVGGYTF
many	.	TRBJ1-2	TRBV28	TGTGCCAGCACCTCTCTGGGGCCTAACTATGGCTACACCTTC	CASTSLGPNYGYTF